This T cell receptor beta chain was recovered during a study of graft-versus-host responses after intestinal transplantation. Across the study: Isolated intestinal, liver-intestinal, or multivisceral transplants had been given to the recipients. Anti-thymocyte globulin served as induction for all recipients, who then took tacrolimus and steroids for two to three years. Study findings and constraints: Researchers found GvH clones in recipient marrow, and some showed up first in ileum or blood. Some patients had graft-donor T cell macrochimerism. In their allografts, the ratios of graft-versus-host to host-versus-graft T cell clones were high.

TCRdb's table, derived via immunoSEQ multiplex PCR, lists solely in-frame clones and lacks some. The table includes around 3,500 clones, roughly 71% detected once. Worth noting for this clone: Its specificity is unknown.

Time point of the sample: postoperative day 105 after intestinal transplantation (dayNNNN = postoperative day). Processing of graft tissue released intraepithelial and lamina propria lymphocytes. CDR1 and CDR2 (germline): MNHEY, SMNVEV (reference sequence). V shed 2 bases and J shed 8 bases, with 9 bases lying between them. This CDR3 contains 13 residues. The sequence derives from a human patient who received an intestinal transplant, so some T cells may come from the graft donor. Sequenced material: ileum tissue, taken 105 days after intestinal transplantation. The rearrangement uses TRBV27 and TRBJ2-2; D call uncertain. The CDR3 spells CASSLQAYGELFF. In DNA form, the CDR3 reads TGTGCCAGCAGTTTACAAGCCTATGGGGAGCTGTTTTTT.